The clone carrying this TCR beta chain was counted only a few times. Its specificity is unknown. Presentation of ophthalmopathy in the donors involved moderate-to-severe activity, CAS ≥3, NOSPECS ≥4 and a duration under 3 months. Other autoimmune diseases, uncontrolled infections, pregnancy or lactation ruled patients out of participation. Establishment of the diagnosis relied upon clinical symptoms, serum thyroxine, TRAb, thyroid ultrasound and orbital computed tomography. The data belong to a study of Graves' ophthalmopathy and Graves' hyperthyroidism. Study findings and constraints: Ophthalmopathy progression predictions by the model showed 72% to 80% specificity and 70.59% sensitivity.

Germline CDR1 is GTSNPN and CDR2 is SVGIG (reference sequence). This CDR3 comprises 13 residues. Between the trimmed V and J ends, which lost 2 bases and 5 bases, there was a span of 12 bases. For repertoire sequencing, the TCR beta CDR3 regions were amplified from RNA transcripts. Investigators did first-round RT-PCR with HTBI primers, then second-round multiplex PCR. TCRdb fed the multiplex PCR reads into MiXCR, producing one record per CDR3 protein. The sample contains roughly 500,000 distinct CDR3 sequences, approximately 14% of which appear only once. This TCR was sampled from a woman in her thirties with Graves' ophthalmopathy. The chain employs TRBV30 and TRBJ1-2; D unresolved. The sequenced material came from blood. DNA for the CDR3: TGTGCCTGGAGTTCCGGCACTATTTATGGCTACACCTTC. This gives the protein CAWSSGTIYGYTF.